The rows below give T cell receptor beta chains drawn from one sample of a study of patients with pleural tuberculosis. TCRdb re-called the reads with MiXCR, one entry per CDR3 protein. The profile shows some 48,000 distinct CDR3 sequences, around 6.7% of them singletons. Receptors originate from a human donor with pleural tuberculosis. The CDR3 runs from the conserved cysteine through the conserved F or W. Each record gives: J gene, D gene, V gene, clone size, CDR3 DNA, CDR3 protein. A D gene is named only where the DNA matches it firmly. The size entry is marked missing in some rows and otherwise reads once, few, many or a size class.

TRBJ2-2 TRBD1 TRBV12-3/TRBV12-4 NA TGTGCCAGCAGTCCCCCAGGGGGGAACACCGGGGAGCTGTTTTTT CASSPPGGNTGELFF
TRBJ2-1 TRBD2 TRBV11-2 few TGTGCCAGCAGCTTATTAGGCGGGAGGGATAATGAGCAGTTCTTC CASSLLGGRDNEQFF
TRBJ2-3 NA TRBV11-3 many TGTGCCAGCAGTAAAACCGGGGATACGCAGTATTTT CASSKTGDTQYF
TRBJ1-3 NA TRBV11-2 many TGTGCCAGCAGCCCTATGCAGAGCTCTGGAAACACCATATATTTT CASSPMQSSGNTIYF
TRBJ2-3 NA TRBV2 many TGTGCCAGCAGGGATGGGACGGGCACAGATACGCAGTATTTT CASRDGTGTDTQYF
TRBJ2-5 NA TRBV4-3 many TGCGCCAGCAGCCAAGAAGTTCAAGAGACCCAGTACTTC CASSQEVQETQYF
TRBJ1-5 NA TRBV9 many TGTGCCAGCAGGGCGAGGAATCAGCCCCAGCATTTT CASRARNQPQHF
TRBJ2-1 NA TRBV10-3 NA TGTGCCATCCGGCCGGCAGAGCAGTTCTTC CAIRPAEQFF
TRBJ2-3 TRBD2 TRBV20-1 many TGCAGTGCAAGGACTAGCGGGGCCCCAGGAGATACGCAGTATTTT CSARTSGAPGDTQYF
TRBJ1-2 NA TRBV28 many TGTGCCAGCAGTTGGCAGGTGGGAGCTAACTATGGCTACACCTTC CASSWQVGANYGYTF
TRBJ1-4 NA TRBV11-1 many TGTGCCAGCAGCTTAGCGCTAAATAATCTGTTTTTT CASSLALNNLFF
TRBJ1-2 TRBD1 TRBV20-1 many TGCAGTGCTAGTGCAGGGGGGACCTATGGCTACACCTTC CSASAGGTYGYTF
TRBJ2-1 TRBD2 TRBV11-2 NA TGTGCCAGCAGCCCCGGACTAGCGGGACCTAATGAGCAGTTCTTC CASSPGLAGPNEQFF
TRBJ1-2 NA TRBV20-1 many TGCAGTGCTGGATCAGGGGAGGCGGTCTATGGCTACACCTTC CSAGSGEAVYGYTF
TRBJ2-1 TRBD2 TRBV29-1 many TGCAGCGTTGAACGGAGCGGGAGGAGGAGTTACAATGAGCAGTTCTTC CSVERSGRRSYNEQFF
TRBJ2-1 NA TRBV14 NA TGTGCCAGCAGCCCCGTCGCCTTACGGGGTGAGCAGTTCTTC CASSPVALRGEQFF
TRBJ1-5 NA TRBV11-1 many TGTGCCAGCAGCTTAGGACAGAATCAGCCCCAGCATTTT CASSLGQNQPQHF
TRBJ2-1 NA TRBV6-1 many TGTGCCAGCAGCCCAGACTACAATGAGCAGTTCTTC CASSPDYNEQFF
TRBJ1-3 NA TRBV20-1 many TGCAGTGCTAGAGTCGGCTCCTTCTCTGGAAACACCATATATTTT CSARVGSFSGNTIYF
TRBJ2-1 TRBD2 TRBV11-2 many TGTGCCAGCAGCCCGGGACTAGCGGGAGTGGATGAGCAGTTCTTC CASSPGLAGVDEQFF
TRBJ2-3 TRBD2 TRBV11-2 many TGTGCCAGCAGCCCAGGAGTAGCGGGAGCAGATACGCAGTATTTT CASSPGVAGADTQYF
TRBJ2-7 NA TRBV2 many TGTGCCAGCAGTGATCAGGGGAGATCGGGCGAGCAGTACTTC CASSDQGRSGEQYF
TRBJ2-1 NA TRBV20-1 many TGCAGTGCTAGGCCAAACCCTTCCAGAAGGTACAATGAGCAGTTCTTC CSARPNPSRRYNEQFF
TRBJ2-1 NA TRBV12-3/TRBV12-4 many TGTGCCAGCAGTTTAAGGGGAGGTGACAGAGGGGGGTATGAGCAGTTCTTC CASSLRGGDRGGYEQFF
TRBJ2-1 NA TRBV27 many TGTGCCAGCAGGGGCCAAACCGGGGAGCAGTTCTTC CASRGQTGEQFF
TRBJ2-5 NA TRBV20-1 many TGCAGTGCTCTCCGGGACCTTCAAGAGACCCAGTACTTC CSALRDLQETQYF
TRBJ1-1 NA TRBV11-2 many TGTGCCAGCAGGCCCCCGGGGACTAGGGGTACTGAAGCTTTCTTT CASRPPGTRGTEAFF
TRBJ2-3 TRBD2 TRBV7-6 NA TGTGCTAGCAGCGCACGGGGACTAGCGGGAGACTCCTACCAGTACTTT CASSARGLAGDSYQYF
TRBJ1-1 NA TRBV7-6 many TGTGCCAGCAGCTATTACGGGGGGAGTGAAGCTTTCTTT CASSYYGGSEAFF
TRBJ1-1 NA TRBV14 many TGTGCCAGCAGCCACCGGGCAGGGGTCACTGAAGCTTTCTTT CASSHRAGVTEAFF
TRBJ2-5 TRBD2 TRBV12-3/TRBV12-4 few TGTGCCAGCGAGCGGGCTAGCGGGAGCCTTCAAGAGACCCAGTACTTC CASERASGSLQETQYF
TRBJ1-5 NA TRBV2 many TGTGCCAGCAGTGAAATGTTAACGGCATATAGCAATCAGCCCCAGCATTTT CASSEMLTAYSNQPQHF
TRBJ2-1 NA TRBV29-1 few TGCAGCGTTGAAAACAGGGGAGGTTACAATGAGCAGTTCTTC CSVENRGGYNEQFF
TRBJ1-1 NA TRBV18 many TGTGCCAGCTCAGCGGACATGAACACTGAAGCTTTCTTT CASSADMNTEAFF
TRBJ2-1 NA TRBV6-2/TRBV6-3 medium-sized TGTGCCAGCAGTTACTTTGAGTACAATGAGCAGTTCTTC CASSYFEYNEQFF
TRBJ1-1 NA TRBV11-1 many TGTGCCAGCAGCTTAGGGGGGTCGGACACTGAAGCTTTCTTT CASSLGGSDTEAFF
TRBJ2-3 TRBD2 TRBV29-1 few TGCAGCGTCGGTAAGGGACTAGCTGGTGCAGATACGCAGTATTTT CSVGKGLAGADTQYF
TRBJ1-4 NA TRBV20-1 many TGCAGTGCTGTCTTTCCAACTAATGAAAAACTGTTTTTT CSAVFPTNEKLFF
TRBJ1-5 TRBD1 TRBV20-1 many TGCAGTGCTAGAGTCAGGACAGGGCGGGGGGAGCCCCAGCATTTT CSARVRTGRGEPQHF
TRBJ1-1 NA TRBV6-1 many TGTGCCAGCAGTGAAGAGTTGGCTGTGAACACTGAAGCTTTCTTT CASSEELAVNTEAFF
TRBJ2-7 TRBD1 TRBV4-2 many TGTGCCAGCAGAGGGACAGACTCCTACGAGCAGTACTTC CASRGTDSYEQYF
TRBJ2-1 NA TRBV27 many TGTGCCAGCAGTTCGGACAGCCCCTACAATGAGCAGTTCTTC CASSSDSPYNEQFF
TRBJ2-3 TRBD1 TRBV29-1 NA TGCAGCGTTCACCGACAGGGTCCAGATACGCAGTATTTT CSVHRQGPDTQYF
TRBJ2-1 NA TRBV2 many TGTGCCAGCTTCTGGGTGAGCTCCTACAATGAGCAGTTCTTC CASFWVSSYNEQFF
TRBJ2-7 TRBD2 TRBV28 many TGTGCCAGCAGTTTTGCCGGGGGACTAGCGGACGAGCAGTACTTC CASSFAGGLADEQYF
TRBJ1-6 NA TRBV19 many TGTGCCAGTGGGACTCGGGACTCCCTCAAGAATTCACCCCTCCACTTT CASGTRDSLKNSPLHF
TRBJ1-1 NA TRBV27 medium-sized TGTGCCAGCAGTTTAGGCCGGAACACTGAAGCTTTCTTT CASSLGRNTEAFF
TRBJ1-1 NA TRBV3-1 many TGTGCCAGCAGCCAAGGATCTGGTCGGGCTTTCTTT CASSQGSGRAFF
TRBJ2-3 TRBD2 TRBV20-1 many TGCAGTGCTCGCCGGGGGGTAAGCCCAGATACGCAGTATTTT CSARRGVSPDTQYF
TRBJ2-1 TRBD1 TRBV11-2 NA TGTGCCAGCACAGATACAGGGGGTAACTACAATGAGCAGTTCTTC CASTDTGGNYNEQFF
TRBJ1-2 NA TRBV11-2 many TGTGCCAGCAGCACGATTCGTACCTATGGCTACACCTTC CASSTIRTYGYTF
TRBJ2-1 NA TRBV27 many TGTGCCAGCAGTTTAGGTCTTTACAATGAGCAGTTCTTC CASSLGLYNEQFF